This paragraph covers one T cell receptor beta chain sequence. Its binding antigen is unknown. No qualities accompany the bases; no much larger clone lies one base away. This specimen comes from a study of T cell responses to AZD1222 COVID-19 vaccine (dated by TCRdb to the early 2020s). For context, the study as a whole: TCR sequencing covered 230 to 250 trial participants: 207 given two doses of AZD1222 and 26 given two doses of MenACWY control vaccine. Enrollment into the trials was organized by age into subgroups of 18-55, 56-69 and 70-plus years, and those subgroups contained roughly 140, 27 and 60 TCR-sequenced participants, respectively.

General study outcomes and caveats: No day 14 peak-response samples were available, so repertoires were characterized only after the peak T cell response. In the small 56-69-year group, the increase in depth fell short of significance, most likely because of low power. After two AZD1222 doses, spike-specific TCR breadth and depth were significantly higher than at day 0 and than in MenACWY recipients. The vaccine-associated CD4 TCRs covered the entire spike protein, and the dominant responses fell in regions 160-218 and 743-854. Participants were mostly white British, with more females than males. The authors suggested clonal diversity may have been underestimated. Conclusions about previously exposed vaccinees are limited because only six or seven AZD1222 recipients were SARS-CoV-2 seropositive at baseline. Reportedly, close to half of the unique spike-specific TCRs recognized epitopes lying outside the regions that are mutated in the B.1.351 and B.1.1.7 variants.

What the time point label conveys for this sample: about 28 days (+/-7) after the second vaccine dose. AZD1222 recipients with second doses at about 4 weeks or about 12 weeks were pooled, because spike-specific TCR depth and breadth did not differ between schedules. Vaccinee samples were obtained from the UK trials COV001 and COV002, which included a single-blind randomized controlled phase 2/3 trial of AZD1222 (ChAdOx1 nCoV-19) in healthy adults. For TCRbeta chain sequencing, PBMC samples were collected from trial participants at day 0 and at day 28 after the second dose. The CDR3 regions of human TCRbeta chains were analyzed by immunosequencing. On the study's bioinformatics: TCRs in the repertoires were compared against a reference library of SARS-CoV-2-specific TCRs that had been generated with the MIRA antigen-specificity platform. Breadth meant the fraction of unique TCRs that were SARS-CoV-2-associated, whereas depth meant the fraction of total T cells that were SARS-CoV-2-associated. Using the MIRA data, each spike-specific TCR was assigned both to the spike region to which the TCR was reactive and to a CD4 or CD8 class. Log10-transformed breadth and depth values were compared by one-way ANOVA with Sidak's multiple comparisons tests. TCRdb carries this immuneACCESS record with in-frame sequences only. Its versions omit some clonotypes, under half of them owing to an unresolved V gene in the studies checked, with the rest unexplained. That table is the source of V, J and clone size, and D and trimming were worked out from the DNA. A total of around 78,000 clones appear in this sample, roughly 88% of them only once. The ten most abundant clones make up about 1.3% of the sample.

Spanning cysteine to phenylalanine, the CDR3 consists of 13 amino acids. CDR3 DNA is the only sequence kept; it has 39 bases, read in frame from the first base. Per the germline V gene, MNHEY is the CDR1 and SVGAGI is the CDR2. Between the V and J ends, shortened by 5 bases and 4 bases respectively, the junction contains 11 bases. The sequence was obtained from an adult who received the AZD1222 COVID-19 vaccine. The sample consisted of peripheral blood, taken 28 days after the second AZD1222 dose. Recombination linked TRBV6-5 to TRBJ1-1; the D segment could be TRBD1, given 5 matching bases. The CDR3 protein: CASSLGAVTEAFF. The base sequence is TGTGCCAGCAGTCTAGGGGCGGTCACTGAAGCTTTCTTT.